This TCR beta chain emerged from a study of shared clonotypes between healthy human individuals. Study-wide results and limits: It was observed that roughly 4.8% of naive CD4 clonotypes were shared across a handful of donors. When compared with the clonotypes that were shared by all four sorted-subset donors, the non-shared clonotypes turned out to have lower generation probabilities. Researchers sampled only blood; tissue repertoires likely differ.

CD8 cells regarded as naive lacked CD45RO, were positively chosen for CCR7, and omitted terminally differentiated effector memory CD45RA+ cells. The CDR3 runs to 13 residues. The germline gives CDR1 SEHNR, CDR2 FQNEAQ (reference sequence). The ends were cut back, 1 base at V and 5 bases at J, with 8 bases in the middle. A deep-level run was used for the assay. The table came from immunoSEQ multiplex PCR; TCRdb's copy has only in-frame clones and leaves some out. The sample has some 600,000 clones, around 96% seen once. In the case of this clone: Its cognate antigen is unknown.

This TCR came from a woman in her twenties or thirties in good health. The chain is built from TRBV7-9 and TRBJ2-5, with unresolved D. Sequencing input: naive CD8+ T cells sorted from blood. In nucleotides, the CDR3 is TGTGCCAGCAGCTTAGGGGGATACGAGACCCAGTACTTC. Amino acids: CASSLGGYETQYF.